This T cell receptor beta chain stems from a study of cytomegalovirus exposure and HLA in healthy donors. This CDR3 spans 16 amino acids. CDR1 and CDR2 (germline): SGDLS, YYNGEE. V was pared by 0 bases and J by 0 bases, with 9 bases between. Researchers ran the PCR with 60 Vbeta and 13 Jbeta primers. Produced via immunoSEQ multiplex PCR; TCRdb's table is partial and in-frame only. The table shows 120,000 to 150,000 clones, with more than 65% occurring only once. The receptor comes from a young woman in good health and CMV-seronegative. Input material: PBMCs. V gene TRBV9 combines with J gene TRBJ2-2, with D possibly TRBD2 on 5 matching bases. For the CDR3, the DNA is TGTGCCAGCAGCGTAGGTAGCGCACCGAACACCGGGGAGCTGTTTTTT. This codes for CASSVGSAPNTGELFF.